This T cell receptor (beta chain) originates from a study of blood T cell repertoires in COVID-19. Study information: Sources were T cells, B-cell-depleted T cells, or PBMCs; the material itself was cDNA or gDNA.

This CDR3 comprises 13 residues. V shed 1 base and J shed 3 bases, with 7 bases lying between them. Germline-derived CDR1 and CDR2 are LNHDA and SQIVND (reference sequence). The assay was immunoSEQ multiplex PCR, and TCRdb's table has in-frame clones only and misses some. Here the sample spans over 85,000 clones, just under 95% being singletons. The sequence was collected from a woman between 50 and 59 years old with COVID-19, enrolled during active disease. This chain uses TRBV19 with TRBJ2-7, with unresolved D. The material sequenced was peripheral blood. The CDR3 here is CASSIGPSYEQYV. The CDR3 nucleotides read TGTGCCAGTAGTATAGGACCTAGCTACGAGCAGTACGTC.